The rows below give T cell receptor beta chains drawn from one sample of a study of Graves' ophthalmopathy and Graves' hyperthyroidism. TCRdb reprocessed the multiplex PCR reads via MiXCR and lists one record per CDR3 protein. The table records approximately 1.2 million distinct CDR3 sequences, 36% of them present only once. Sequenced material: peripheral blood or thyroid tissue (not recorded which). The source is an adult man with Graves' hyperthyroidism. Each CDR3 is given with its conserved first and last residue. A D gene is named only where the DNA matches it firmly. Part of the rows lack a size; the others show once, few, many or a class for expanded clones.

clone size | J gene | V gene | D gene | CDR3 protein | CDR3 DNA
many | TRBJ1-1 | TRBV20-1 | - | CSARVSGSRTEAFF | TGCAGTGCTAGAGTGTCAGGGTCCAGGACTGAAGCTTTCTTT
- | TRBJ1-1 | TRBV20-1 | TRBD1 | CSAREFPRWTGGTEAFF | TGCAGTGCTAGAGAGTTCCCGCGGTGGACAGGGGGAACTGAAGCTTTCTTT
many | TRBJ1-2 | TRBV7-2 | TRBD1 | CASSRRQGENGYTF | TGTGCCAGCAGCAGGAGACAGGGGGAGAATGGCTACACCTTC
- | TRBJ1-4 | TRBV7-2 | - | CASSQKSGGKAEKLFF | TGTGCCAGCAGCCAAAAAAGCGGGGGGAAGGCGGAAAAACTGTTTTTT
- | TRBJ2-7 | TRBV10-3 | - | CASSLGSKTDEQYF | TGTGCCAGCAGCTTAGGGTCAAAAACTGACGAGCAGTACTTC
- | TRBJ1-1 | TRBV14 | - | CVSSLWSTEAFF | TGTGTCAGCAGCCTATGGTCCACTGAAGCTTTCTTT
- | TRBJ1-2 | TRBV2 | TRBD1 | CASSISTGTGYTF | TGTGCCAGCAGCATATCGACAGGGACTGGCTACACCTTC
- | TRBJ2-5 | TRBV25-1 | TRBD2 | CASLGTSGQETQYF | TGTGCCAGCCTTGGGACTAGCGGTCAAGAGACCCAGTACTTC
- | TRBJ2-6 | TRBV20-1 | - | CSAVQGTGANVLTF | TGCAGTGCTGTTCAGGGGACTGGGGCCAACGTCCTGACTTTC
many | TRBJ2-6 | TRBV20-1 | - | CSASISGANVLTF | TGCAGTGCTAGCATTTCTGGGGCCAACGTCCTGACTTTC
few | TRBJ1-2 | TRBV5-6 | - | CASSLLTQGYTF | TGTGCCAGCAGCTTGTTGACCCAGGGCTACACCTTC
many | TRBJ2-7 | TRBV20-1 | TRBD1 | CSADRGLSYEQYF | TGCAGTGCTGACAGGGGGCTTAGCTACGAGCAGTACTTC
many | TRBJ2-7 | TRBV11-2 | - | CASSTQVNYEQYF | TGTGCCAGCAGTACACAGGTCAACTACGAGCAGTACTTC
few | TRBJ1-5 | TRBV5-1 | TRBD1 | CASSFGPGGDQPQHF | TGCGCCAGCAGCTTTGGGCCAGGGGGCGATCAGCCCCAGCATTTT
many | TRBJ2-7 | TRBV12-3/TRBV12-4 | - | CASSYDRYEQYF | TGTGCCAGCAGTTACGACCGGTACGAGCAGTACTTC
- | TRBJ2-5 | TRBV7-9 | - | CASSPRLVETQYF | TGTGCCAGCAGCCCGCGCCTAGTTGAGACCCAGTACTTC
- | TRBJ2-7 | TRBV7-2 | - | CASSLGSSAGYEQYF | TGTGCCAGCAGCTTAGGATCTAGCGCCGGCTACGAGCAGTACTTC